One sample yielded the 21 T cell receptor beta chains listed below, sequenced in a study of blood T cells in healthy people across ages. Through a sample-barcoded 5' primer and a J-beta primer mix, a second PCR was run for about 7 to 12 cycles. TCRdb independently ran MiXCR on the 5' RACE reads; one entry per CDR3 protein. The table lists 800,000 to 950,000 distinct CDR3 sequences, about 48% of them singletons. Material: blood. The source is a man between 25 and 39 years old in good health.

This clonotype appeared a single time. V usage is TRBV6-5 and J usage is TRBJ2-2, with D possibly matching TRBD2 (5 bases). V was shortened by 3 bases and J by 1 base, with 12 bases between the two germline ends. CDR3 length equals 16 residues. Looked up from germline, CDR1 is MNHEY and CDR2 is SVGAGI. CDR3 sequence reads: CASSYLGGGNTGELFF. CDR3 in DNA: TGTGCCAGCAGTTATTTAGGTGGAGGGAACACCGGGGAGCTGTTTTTT.

The chain joins TRBV20-1 to TRBJ1-2; TRBD1 agrees at 9 bases. This CDR3 is built from 16 residues. Looked up from germline, CDR1 is DFQATT and CDR2 is SNEGSKA (reference sequence). Unmatched junction bases numbered 10, after V lost 1 base and J lost 4 bases. The CDR3 loop reads CSARGTDRGTGYGYTF. CDR3 DNA sequence: TGCAGTGCTAGAGGGACCGACAGGGGGACGGGCTATGGCTACACCTTC.

V is TRBV28 and J is TRBJ2-7; unclear D gene. The length of the CDR3 is 15 residues. V was trimmed by 2 bases and J by 2 bases, leaving 13 bases between them. Germline V gene sequence: CDR1 MDHEN, CDR2 SYDVKM. The chain's CDR3 is CASSLVQPETYEQYF. The DNA for the CDR3 is TGTGCCAGCAGTTTAGTGCAGCCAGAAACCTACGAGCAGTACTTC.

The chain employs TRBV10-3 and TRBJ2-1; possibly TRBD2 for D (6 bases). Germline CDR1 ENHRY, CDR2 SYGVKD. With 10 bases removed from V and 7 bases from J, the gap between germline ends came to 11 bases. The CDR3 contains 11 residues. The CDR3 here is CATGVENEQFF. The CDR3 nucleotides read TGTGCCACGGGGGTCGAAAATGAGCAGTTCTTC.

The chain links TRBV6-2 or TRBV6-3 to TRBJ2-7; 7 bases are shared with TRBD1. The CDR3 extends over 14 amino acids. Trimming cost V 6 bases and J 1 base; bases outside gene matches: 6. Germline CDR1 reads MNHEY; CDR2 reads SVGEGT. CDR3 sequence: CASRWDRLSYEQYF. CDR3 DNA: TGTGCCAGCAGATGGGACAGATTATCCTACGAGCAGTACTTC.

The chain recombines TRBV12-3 or TRBV12-4 with TRBJ2-3; TRBD1 agrees at 12 bases. V trimming: 6 bases; J trimming: 6 bases; junction bases outside the gene matches: 10. CDR3 size: 16 residues. The CDR3: CASRPGQGAYGDTQYF. DNA of the CDR3: TGTGCCAGCAGACCGGGACAGGGGGCGTATGGGGATACGCAGTATTTT.

This chain joins TRBV4-1 and TRBJ1-6; D is unclear. Germline loops: CDR1 MGHRA, CDR2 YSYEKL. V was pared by 0 bases and J by 14 bases, with 17 bases between. The CDR3 runs 15 residues. CDR3 sequence: CASSQEEGSEVSLHF. In nucleotides, the CDR3 is TGCGCCAGCAGCCAAGAGGAAGGTTCCGAGGTGTCCCTCCACTTT.

The sample holds a few counts of this clonotype. The chain employs TRBV29-1 and TRBJ2-3; 10 bases map to TRBD1. This CDR3 is 13 amino acids long. The trim removed 5 bases at V and 6 bases at J, leaving 5 bases unmatched. Germline V CDR1 and CDR2: SQVTM, ANQGSEA. CDR3 nucleotide sequence: TGCAGCGTTCATGGACAGGGGGGGGATACGCAGTATTTT. Its protein is CSVHGQGGDTQYF.

The chain employs TRBV12-3 or TRBV12-4 and TRBJ1-4, with D hard to call. V was trimmed by 6 bases and J by 3 bases, leaving 5 bases between them. The CDR3 spans 12 residues. The CDR3 nucleotides read TGTGCCAGCAGGGGAGCTAATGAAAAACTGTTTTTT. The encoded protein is CASRGANEKLFF.

The chain uses TRBV4-1 and TRBJ2-1; D is ambiguous. V dropped 5 bases and J dropped 0 bases, with 11 bases sitting between them. The CDR3 is 15 amino acids. In germline, CDR1 is MGHRA, CDR2 YSYEKL. The CDR3 reads CASSALKSSYNEQFF. CDR3 DNA sequence: TGCGCCAGCAGCGCACTAAAAAGCTCCTACAATGAGCAGTTCTTC.

CDR3 DNA: TGTGCCAGCAGCCCTTGGACTAGCGGGAGTGGTGGTGAGACCCAGTACTTC. This gives the protein CASSPWTSGSGGETQYF. V is TRBV4-2 and J is TRBJ2-5, with 13 bases lining up with TRBD2. This CDR3 is 17 amino acids long. Per germline, CDR1 LGHNA and CDR2 YNFKEQ. V trimming: 4 bases; J trimming: 5 bases; junction bases outside the gene matches: 10.

There are many counts of this clonotype. The chain uses TRBV24-1 and TRBJ1-1; no firm D call. Per germline, CDR1 KGHDR and CDR2 SFDVKD. There are 13 residues in the CDR3. Trimming removed 4 bases at V and 0 bases at J, with 5 bases between. CDR3 amino acids: CATSDIMNTEAFF. CDR3 DNA sequence: TGTGCCACCAGTGACATCATGAACACTGAAGCTTTCTTT.

The V and J genes are TRBV6-4 and TRBJ2-3, with 7 bases lining up with TRBD2. CDR3 length equals 15 residues. Trimming removed 0 bases from V and 7 bases from J; junction bases left unmatched: 7. Germline CDR1 MRHNA, CDR2 SNTAGT. The CDR3 nucleotides read TGTGCCAGCAGTGACTCAATTAGCGGGCGAAATACGCAGTATTTT. Encoded protein: CASSDSISGRNTQYF.

About this clonotype: It is unclear where the CDR3 begins or ends on the DNA, so no DNA is shown, and the CDR3 is as TCRdb lists it. V and J are TRBV27 and TRBJ1-2. CDR1 and CDR2 (germline): MNHEY, SMNVEV (reference sequence). The CDR3 is 12 residues long, ends included. The CDR3 reads CATLHPNYGCTF.

The CDR3 spells CASSQEPSGGPHPIQETQYF. The CDR3 nucleotides read TGTGCCAGCAGCCAAGAGCCTAGCGGGGGCCCCCACCCTATCCAAGAGACCCAGTACTTC. The chain combines TRBV4-2 with TRBJ2-5; 10 nucleotides agree with TRBD2. The CDR3 consists of 20 residues. Trimming at V came to 0 bases and at J to 1 base, leaving 14 bases not matched to a gene. Germline V gene sequence: CDR1 LGHNA, CDR2 YNFKEQ.

The chain joins TRBV4-1 to TRBJ2-7, with D possibly TRBD1 on 5 matching bases. Germline assignment: CDR1 MGHRA and CDR2 YSYEKL. Trimming left V 2 bases short and J 2 bases short, with 19 bases between. The CDR3 length is 17 residues. CDR3 DNA sequence: TGCGCCAGCAGCCAACCGAAGGGCAGGGAAGAACCCTACGAGCAGTACTTC. Protein: CASSQPKGREEPYEQYF.

This clonotype turned up a few times. CDR3 nucleotide sequence: TGTGCCTGGAGTCCCGGACTAGCCTCCGAGCAGTACTTC. It translates to CAWSPGLASEQYF. V gene TRBV30 combines with J gene TRBJ2-7, with TRBD2 matching 8 bases. CDR1 is GTSNPN and CDR2 is SVGIG in the germline V gene (reference sequence). Losses at the gene ends were 2 bases for V and 6 bases for J; bases not matched to a gene: 6. CDR3 length: 13 residues.

This chain uses TRBV7-8 with TRBJ1-5; D perhaps matches TRBD1 (5 bases). V was trimmed by 4 bases and J by 7 bases, leaving 20 bases between them. CDR3 size: 16 residues. Germline V gene data show CDR1 as SGHVS and CDR2 as FQNEAQ. The CDR3, as DNA: TGTGCCAGCAGCTCCTTCTCGGGGGGGATGGGACAGCCCCAGCATTTT. Translated: CASSSFSGGMGQPQHF.

This clonotype appeared a few times. This chain uses TRBV12-3 or TRBV12-4 with TRBJ2-1, with D possibly being TRBD2 (5 bases). V gave up 1 base and J gave up 6 bases, with 10 bases separating them. The CDR3 sequence is 14 residues long. The CDR3 loop reads CASSLGTRPNEQFF. CDR3 bases: TGTGCCAGCAGTTTAGGGACTCGCCCCAATGAGCAGTTCTTC.

V is TRBV20-1 and J is TRBJ1-5; unclear D gene. Trimming removed 3 bases at V and 7 bases at J, with 16 bases between. The CDR3 is 14 residues long. Germline V lookup: CDR1 DFQATT, CDR2 SNEGSKA (reference sequence). The CDR3 region is CSASPQRGAQPQHF. For the CDR3, the DNA is TGCAGTGCTAGTCCCCAACGGGGTGCGCAGCCCCAGCATTTT.

This sequence joins TRBV3-1 and TRBJ1-1; D ambiguous. The CDR3 sequence is 13 residues long. Germline V gene data show CDR1 as LGHDT and CDR2 as YNNKEL (reference sequence). With 1 base removed from V and 5 bases from J, the gap between germline ends came to 8 bases. This CDR3 reads CASSQGDRTEAFF. In nucleotides, the CDR3 is TGTGCCAGCAGCCAAGGGGATCGGACTGAAGCTTTCTTT.